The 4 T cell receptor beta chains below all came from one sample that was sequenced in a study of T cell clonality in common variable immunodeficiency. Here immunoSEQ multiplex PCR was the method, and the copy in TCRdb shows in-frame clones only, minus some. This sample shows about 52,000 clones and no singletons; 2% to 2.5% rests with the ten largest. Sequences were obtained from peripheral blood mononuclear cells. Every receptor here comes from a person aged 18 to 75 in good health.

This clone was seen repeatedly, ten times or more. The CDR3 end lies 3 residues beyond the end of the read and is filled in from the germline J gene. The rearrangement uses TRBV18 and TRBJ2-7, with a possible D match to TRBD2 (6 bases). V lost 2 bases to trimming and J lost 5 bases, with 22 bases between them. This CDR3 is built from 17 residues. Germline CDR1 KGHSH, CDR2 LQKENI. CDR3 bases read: TGTGCCAGCTCACCATTTCAGGGCGGGGTGGGGAAGGACGAG. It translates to CASSPFQGGVGKDE. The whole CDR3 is CASSPFQGGVGKDEQYF.

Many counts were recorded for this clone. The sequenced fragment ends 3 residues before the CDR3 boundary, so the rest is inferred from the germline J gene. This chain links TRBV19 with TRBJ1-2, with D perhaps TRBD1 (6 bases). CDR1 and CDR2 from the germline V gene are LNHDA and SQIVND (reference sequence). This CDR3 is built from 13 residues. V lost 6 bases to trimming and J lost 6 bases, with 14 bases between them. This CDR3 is CASRLRTDHGYTF. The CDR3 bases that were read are TGTGCCAGTAGATTACGGACAGACCATGGC.

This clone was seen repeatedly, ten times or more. CDR3 DNA, as far as it was read: TGCAGTGCTCCGGACCCCCGGGACAGGGGCCCAGATACG. Translated: CSAPDPRDRGPDT. The CDR3, in full, reads CSAPDPRDRGPDTQYF. The V gene is TRBV20-1, the J gene TRBJ2-3, with 10 bases lining up with TRBD1. The missing CDR3 end, 3 residues past where the read stops, is filled in from the germline J gene. V trimming: 5 bases; J trimming: 4 bases; junction bases outside the gene matches: 12. Per germline, CDR1 DFQATT and CDR2 SNEGSKA (reference sequence). The CDR3 has 16 residues.

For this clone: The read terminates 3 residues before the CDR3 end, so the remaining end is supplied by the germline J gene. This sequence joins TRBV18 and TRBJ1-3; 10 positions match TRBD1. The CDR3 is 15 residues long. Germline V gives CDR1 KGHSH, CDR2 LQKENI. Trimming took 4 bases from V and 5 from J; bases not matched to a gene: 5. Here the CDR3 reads CASSQGTGERNTIYF. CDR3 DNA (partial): TGTGCCAGCTCACAAGGGACAGGGGAAAGAAACACC.